This is a list of T cell receptor beta chains from one sample in a study of stem cell transplantation in POMP-related autoinflammatory disease. This table comes from immunoSEQ multiplex PCR, and its TCRdb copy is limited to in-frame clones, with some not included. This sample has some 68,000 clones, with approximately 91% found just once. Here the sequenced sample was CD4+ T cells from PBMCs, taken after stem cell transplantation. Receptor source: a human patient with POMP-related autoinflammation and immune dysregulation (PRAID). Some T cells here may be from the graft donor. CDR3s include the opening cysteine and the closing phenylalanine or tryptophan. The D gene is left open where the match is weak. Rows give clone size only sometimes, using once, few, many, or a class for an expanded clone.

V gene: TRBV29-1; clone size: NA; D gene: NA; J gene: TRBJ1-1; CDR3 DNA: TGCAGCGTAGGACATCTCACTGAAGCTTTCTTT; CDR3 protein: CSVGHLTEAFF
V gene: TRBV19; clone size: NA; D gene: NA; J gene: TRBJ2-1; CDR3 DNA: TGTGCCAGTAGTACGCGGGATTACAATGAGCAGTTCTTC; CDR3 protein: CASSTRDYNEQFF
V gene: TRBV5-1; clone size: once; D gene: TRBD2; J gene: TRBJ2-5; CDR3 DNA: TGCGCCAGCAGCCCAAGACCTCTCCCTAGCGGGGGCGGCCAAGAGACCCAGTACTTC; CDR3 protein: CASSPRPLPSGGGQETQYF
V gene: TRBV29-1; clone size: NA; D gene: NA; J gene: TRBJ1-2; CDR3 DNA: TGCAGCGTTTTGTCATCAACCCTAACTATGGGCTACACCTTC; CDR3 protein: CSVLSSTLTMGYTF
V gene: TRBV24-1; clone size: NA; D gene: NA; J gene: TRBJ2-1; CDR3 DNA: TGTGCCACCAGCCCGGGTCGCCGTGGGAATGAGCAGTTCTTC; CDR3 protein: CATSPGRRGNEQFF
V gene: TRBV5-1; clone size: NA; D gene: NA; J gene: TRBJ2-1; CDR3 DNA: TGCGCCAGCAGCTTGGTATTAGGGCGGGACCCTATGGGTGAGCAGTTCTTC; CDR3 protein: CASSLVLGRDPMGEQFF
V gene: TRBV24-1; clone size: NA; D gene: NA; J gene: TRBJ2-7; CDR3 DNA: TGTGCCACCAGTGTCGGAAGCTCCTACGAGCAGTACTTC; CDR3 protein: CATSVGSSYEQYF
V gene: TRBV6-5; clone size: NA; D gene: TRBD1; J gene: TRBJ2-1; CDR3 DNA: TGTGCCAGCAGTCCCCAGGGGGATGAGCAGTTCTTC; CDR3 protein: CASSPQGDEQFF
V gene: TRBV19; clone size: NA; D gene: TRBD1; J gene: TRBJ1-6; CDR3 DNA: TGTGCCAGTAGTCCCCAGGACAGGGAGAATTCACCCCTCCACTTT; CDR3 protein: CASSPQDRENSPLHF
V gene: TRBV3-1/TRBV3-2; clone size: NA; D gene: NA; J gene: TRBJ2-4; CDR3 DNA: TGTGCCAGCAGCCAAGAAAGGTCCATTCAGTACTTC; CDR3 protein: CASSQERSIQYF
V gene: TRBV9; clone size: NA; D gene: NA; J gene: TRBJ2-7; CDR3 DNA: TGTGCCAGCAGCGCTGGCAGCTCCTACGAGCAGTACTTC; CDR3 protein: CASSAGSSYEQYF
V gene: TRBV24-1; clone size: NA; D gene: NA; J gene: TRBJ2-1; CDR3 DNA: TGTGCCACCAGTGAATACCGACGGTACCCGAGCTCCTACAATGAGCAGTTCTTC; CDR3 protein: CATSEYRRYPSSYNEQFF
V gene: TRBV18; clone size: NA; D gene: NA; J gene: TRBJ2-3; CDR3 DNA: TGTGCCAGCTCACCGCTACAGGTCCCCACAGATACGCAGTATTTT; CDR3 protein: CASSPLQVPTDTQYF
V gene: TRBV28; clone size: once; D gene: TRBD1; J gene: TRBJ1-2; CDR3 DNA: TGTGCCAGCAGTTTCCCCGGGACAGGGAATGGCTACACCTTC; CDR3 protein: CASSFPGTGNGYTF
V gene: TRBV29-1; clone size: NA; D gene: NA; J gene: TRBJ2-1; CDR3 DNA: TGCAGCGTTGACGGGCAGAACTTGAATGAGCAGTTCTTC; CDR3 protein: CSVDGQNLNEQFF
V gene: TRBV28; clone size: NA; D gene: TRBD1; J gene: TRBJ2-3; CDR3 DNA: TGTGCCAGCAGTTTACCCCCCTACAGGGGCCTGCACACAGATACGCAGTATTTT; CDR3 protein: CASSLPPYRGLHTDTQYF
V gene: TRBV27; clone size: NA; D gene: NA; J gene: TRBJ1-4; CDR3 DNA: TGTGCCAGCAGTCGACAGGCCTTTAATGAAAAACTGTTTTTT; CDR3 protein: CASSRQAFNEKLFF
V gene: TRBV21-1; clone size: NA; D gene: NA; J gene: TRBJ2-7; CDR3 DNA: TGTGCCAGCAGCTCCAACAGGACTAGCGGGAGAGAGGGGTACGAGCAGTACTTC; CDR3 protein: CASSSNRTSGREGYEQYF
V gene: TRBV7-9; clone size: once; D gene: TRBD1; J gene: TRBJ2-2; CDR3 DNA: TGTGCCAGCAGCATCCGACAGGGGGCGAACACCGGGGAGCTGTTTTTT; CDR3 protein: CASSIRQGANTGELFF
V gene: TRBV5-1; clone size: NA; D gene: NA; J gene: TRBJ2-7; CDR3 DNA: TGCGCCAGCAGCTTGGTCGCAGGAGCCTACGAGCAGTACTTC; CDR3 protein: CASSLVAGAYEQYF
V gene: TRBV7-6; clone size: NA; D gene: NA; J gene: TRBJ2-5; CDR3 DNA: TGTGCCAGCAGCCCATCAGGGCAGGCGCTTCAAGAGACCCAGTACTTC; CDR3 protein: CASSPSGQALQETQYF
V gene: TRBV4-1; clone size: NA; D gene: NA; J gene: TRBJ2-5; CDR3 DNA: TGCGCCAGCAGCCAAGGGGGGGCTCTCCGGACCCAGTACTTC; CDR3 protein: CASSQGGALRTQYF
V gene: TRBV6-5; clone size: NA; D gene: NA; J gene: TRBJ2-7; CDR3 DNA: TGTGCCAGCAGTTACTCGAGCAGGGGAAGTTTCGAGCAGTACTTC; CDR3 protein: CASSYSSRGSFEQYF
V gene: TRBV27; clone size: NA; D gene: NA; J gene: TRBJ2-2; CDR3 DNA: TGTGCCAGCCGGACGAGGGGCAACACCGGGGAGCTGTTTTTT; CDR3 protein: CASRTRGNTGELFF
V gene: TRBV30; clone size: NA; D gene: NA; J gene: TRBJ1-4; CDR3 DNA: TGTGCCTGGGGAGATACAGGACGGCATAATGAAAAACTGTTTTTT; CDR3 protein: CAWGDTGRHNEKLFF
V gene: TRBV28; clone size: NA; D gene: NA; J gene: TRBJ1-3; CDR3 DNA: TGTGCCAGCAGTTTGCAGGGGGGAAACACCATATATTTT; CDR3 protein: CASSLQGGNTIYF
V gene: TRBV7-9; clone size: NA; D gene: NA; J gene: TRBJ1-2; CDR3 DNA: TGTGCCAGCAGCTTAGGGAGAGATGGTGGCTACACCTTC; CDR3 protein: CASSLGRDGGYTF
V gene: TRBV5-1; clone size: NA; D gene: NA; J gene: TRBJ2-1; CDR3 DNA: TGCGCCAGCAGCACACAGGGTAGTGAGGCCAATGAGCAGTTCTTC; CDR3 protein: CASSTQGSEANEQFF
V gene: TRBV5-3; clone size: NA; D gene: NA; J gene: TRBJ1-5; CDR3 DNA: TGTGCCAGAAGCTTGGCCCCAGACGGGCGTTCGTATAGCAATCAGCCCCAGCATTTT; CDR3 protein: CARSLAPDGRSYSNQPQHF
V gene: TRBV10-3; clone size: NA; D gene: NA; J gene: TRBJ2-6; CDR3 DNA: TGTGCCATCAGTCCCAACCCTACATCCTCTGGGGCCAACGTCCTGACTTTC; CDR3 protein: CAISPNPTSSGANVLTF
V gene: TRBV6-5; clone size: NA; D gene: NA; J gene: TRBJ2-7; CDR3 DNA: TGTGCCAGCAGTCCAACCGACCTCTCCTACGAGCAGTACTTC; CDR3 protein: CASSPTDLSYEQYF
V gene: TRBV7-2; clone size: NA; D gene: TRBD1; J gene: TRBJ2-1; CDR3 DNA: TGTGCCAGCCGGACAGGGGTCCACAATGAGCAGTTCTTC; CDR3 protein: CASRTGVHNEQFF
V gene: TRBV4-1; clone size: NA; D gene: NA; J gene: TRBJ2-2; CDR3 DNA: TGCGCCAGCAGCCCAGGGGTGGGAGGACGGGCCGGGGAGCTGTTTTTT; CDR3 protein: CASSPGVGGRAGELFF
V gene: TRBV5-1; clone size: NA; D gene: TRBD1; J gene: TRBJ2-3; CDR3 DNA: TGCGCCAGCAGCTTGGCCGGGGACAGTGCGGCAGATACGCAGTATTTT; CDR3 protein: CASSLAGDSAADTQYF
V gene: TRBV30; clone size: NA; D gene: NA; J gene: TRBJ2-1; CDR3 DNA: TGTGCCTGGAGTACAGGCCACAATGAGCAGTTCTTC; CDR3 protein: CAWSTGHNEQFF
V gene: TRBV7-3; clone size: NA; D gene: TRBD2; J gene: TRBJ2-5; CDR3 DNA: TGTGCCAGCAGCTTATACGCGGGAGATTGGGAGACCCAGTACTTC; CDR3 protein: CASSLYAGDWETQYF
V gene: TRBV6-5; clone size: NA; D gene: TRBD1; J gene: TRBJ2-2; CDR3 DNA: TGTGCCAGCAGAATTGACAGGGTGAACACCGGGGAGCTGTTTTTT; CDR3 protein: CASRIDRVNTGELFF
V gene: TRBV5-1; clone size: NA; D gene: NA; J gene: TRBJ2-5; CDR3 DNA: TGCGCCAGCAGCTTGGCCTCTCAAGAGACCCAGTACTTC; CDR3 protein: CASSLASQETQYF
V gene: TRBV12-3/TRBV12-4; clone size: once; D gene: NA; J gene: TRBJ2-5; CDR3 DNA: TGTGCCAGCAGTTTAGTTTCTGAAGAGACCCAGTACTTC; CDR3 protein: CASSLVSEETQYF
V gene: TRBV6-1; clone size: NA; D gene: TRBD1; J gene: TRBJ1-2; CDR3 DNA: TGTGCCAGCAGTGAGACAGGGGGCGCCGATGGCTACACCTTC; CDR3 protein: CASSETGGADGYTF
V gene: TRBV19; clone size: few; D gene: NA; J gene: TRBJ2-1; CDR3 DNA: TGTGCCAGTGGGGGATCTAGGGACTCCTACAATGAGCAGTTCTTC; CDR3 protein: CASGGSRDSYNEQFF
V gene: TRBV3-1/TRBV3-2; clone size: NA; D gene: TRBD1; J gene: TRBJ1-4; CDR3 DNA: TGTGCCAGCAGCCCCCGGGACAGGGGAGAAAAACTGTTTTTT; CDR3 protein: CASSPRDRGEKLFF
V gene: TRBV11-3; clone size: medium-sized; D gene: TRBD2; J gene: TRBJ2-7; CDR3 DNA: TGTGCCAGCAGCTTAGGGAATCCGGGACTACACTATTACGAGCAGTACTTC; CDR3 protein: CASSLGNPGLHYYEQYF
V gene: TRBV11-3; clone size: NA; D gene: TRBD2; J gene: TRBJ2-1; CDR3 DNA: TGTGCCAGCAGCTTAGATGGCGGGGGAGGGGATGAGCAGTTCTTC; CDR3 protein: CASSLDGGGGDEQFF
V gene: TRBV28; clone size: NA; D gene: NA; J gene: TRBJ2-7; CDR3 DNA: TGTGCCAGCAGTTTATGGTGGGGGGACTACGAGCAGTACTTC; CDR3 protein: CASSLWWGDYEQYF
V gene: TRBV21-1; clone size: few; D gene: NA; J gene: TRBJ2-7; CDR3 DNA: TGTGCCAGCAGCAAGATTACTCGGGCTGGGGAGCAGTACTTC; CDR3 protein: CASSKITRAGEQYF
V gene: TRBV12-3/TRBV12-4; clone size: NA; D gene: NA; J gene: TRBJ1-2; CDR3 DNA: TGTGCCAGCAGTTTCGGGTATGGCTACACCTTC; CDR3 protein: CASSFGYGYTF
V gene: TRBV4-2; clone size: NA; D gene: NA; J gene: TRBJ1-2; CDR3 DNA: TGTGCCAGCAGCCAAAAGAACCTACGGGAAGGCTACACCTTC; CDR3 protein: CASSQKNLREGYTF
V gene: TRBV19; clone size: NA; D gene: NA; J gene: TRBJ1-4; CDR3 DNA: TGTGCCAGTAGTATAGCCGTTACTTTTAATGAAAAACTGTTTTTT; CDR3 protein: CASSIAVTFNEKLFF
V gene: TRBV10-2; clone size: NA; D gene: NA; J gene: TRBJ2-3; CDR3 DNA: TGCGCCAGCACGGAAGGGGGAGCAGATACGCAGTATTTT; CDR3 protein: CASTEGGADTQYF
V gene: TRBV28; clone size: NA; D gene: TRBD1; J gene: TRBJ2-7; CDR3 DNA: TGTGCCAGCAGTGTCCCCGACAGGGCCCCGCTCTACGAGCAGTACTTC; CDR3 protein: CASSVPDRAPLYEQYF
V gene: TRBV2; clone size: NA; D gene: NA; J gene: TRBJ1-6; CDR3 DNA: TGTGCCAGCAGTGTAAAAGTAAGGGGGGTTGTTAATTCACCCCTCCACTTT; CDR3 protein: CASSVKVRGVVNSPLHF
V gene: TRBV15; clone size: NA; D gene: NA; J gene: TRBJ2-1; CDR3 DNA: TGTGCCACCAGCAGACGGATAGCGGACCGAACCTACAATGAGCAGTTCTTC; CDR3 protein: CATSRRIADRTYNEQFF
V gene: TRBV19; clone size: NA; D gene: TRBD1; J gene: TRBJ2-5; CDR3 DNA: TGTGCCAGTAGTCCCCGGACAGGGATCTACAGGGGGAGTCGATCAATGGAGACCCAGTACTTC; CDR3 protein: CASSPRTGIYRGSRSMETQYF